The 10 T cell receptor beta chains given below trace back to one sample, sequenced in a study of response to subunit inactivated influenza vaccine. MiXCR, applied by TCRdb to the RT-PCR reads, yields one record per CDR3 protein. The table has around 500,000 distinct CDR3 sequences, about 10% seen once. Sequencing used PBMCs from blood, obtained roughly 47 days after vaccination. These receptors originate from a man in his fifties or sixties who received an inactivated influenza vaccine.

This clonotype occurred a few times. V gene TRBV28 combines with J gene TRBJ2-1, with TRBD2 matching over 7 bases. With V trimmed by 5 bases and J by 1 base, 11 bases remained unmatched. CDR1 and CDR2 (germline): MDHEN, SYDVKM. This CDR3 has 17 residues. Here the CDR3 DNA reads TGTGCCAGCAGTCCCGCCTGGGGAGGGGAATCCTACAATGAGCAGTTCTTC. Translating gives CASSPAWGGESYNEQFF.

The chain uses TRBV7-9 and TRBJ2-3; no reliable D call. The CDR3 consists of 16 residues. V lost 5 bases and J 0 bases, leaving 15 bases between the germline ends. The V gene's germline CDR1 is SEHNR and CDR2 FQNEAQ (reference sequence). The CDR3 reads CASSPLSRFSTDTQYF. DNA for the CDR3: TGTGCCAGCAGCCCCCTCTCGAGATTTAGCACAGATACGCAGTATTTT. Filled out from reference TRBV7-9 and TRBJ2-3, the complete variable domain reads DTGVSQNPRHKITKRGQNVTFRCDPISEHNRLYWYRQTLGQGPEFLTYFQNEAQLEKSRLLSDRFSAERPKGSFSTLEIQRTEQGDSAMYLCASSPLSRFSTDTQYFGPGTRLTVL.

This clonotype was detected ten times or more. The chain has TRBV4-2 and TRBJ1-4; 9 bases align to TRBD1. Germline values: CDR1 LGHNA, CDR2 YNFKEQ. The V and J ends lost 4 bases and 7 bases, in that order; junction bases with no gene match: 4. This CDR3 has 14 residues. The CDR3 region is CASSLGTGFEKLFF. The CDR3 nucleotides read TGTGCCAGCAGCCTCGGGACAGGGTTTGAAAAACTGTTTTTT.

This chain uses TRBV7-9 with TRBJ2-4, with 8 bases lining up with TRBD1. The CDR3 loop spans 16 amino acids. The germline V gene encodes CDR1 SEHNR and CDR2 FQNEAQ (reference sequence). Trimming cost V 7 bases and J 0 bases; bases outside gene matches: 8. The CDR3 DNA follows: TGTGCCAGCACCCTTGGACAGGGACTAGCCAAAAACATTCAGTACTTC. Translating it yields CASTLGQGLAKNIQYF.

This clonotype was seen a few times. The chain couples TRBV7-2 to TRBJ2-5, with a possible D match to TRBD1 (6 bases). The germline V gene has CDR1 SGHTA and CDR2 FQGNSA. CDR3 length: 15 amino acids. The ends were cut back, 4 bases at V and 5 bases at J, with 17 bases in the middle. As DNA, the CDR3 is TGTGCCAGCAGCTCAAACAGGGACGGGTGGGAGACCCAGTACTTC. Translation: CASSSNRDGWETQYF.

CDR3 in DNA: TGCGCCAGCAGCCAGTATCTACGGGGGGGCGGAGAGACCCAGTACTTC. This gives the protein CASSQYLRGGGETQYF. The chain combines TRBV4-3 with TRBJ2-5; 8 nucleotides align to TRBD2. Germline V gene lookup returns CDR1 LGHNA and CDR2 YSLEER. The V and J ends lost 3 bases and 4 bases, in that order; junction bases with no gene match: 10. The CDR3 has 16 residues.

This clonotype has a count of ten or more. The V gene is TRBV29-1, the J gene TRBJ2-7, with 11 bases matching TRBD2. The junction had 3 bases not matched to a gene; V was cut back by 2 bases and J by 3 bases. The CDR3 consists of 14 residues. Germline CDR1 and CDR2: SQVTM and ANQGSEA. The CDR3 nucleotides are TGCAGCGTTGAAACTAGCGGGAGCCTCTACGAGCAGTACTTC. Protein product: CSVETSGSLYEQYF.

This clonotype was observed many times. This chain connects TRBV12-3 or TRBV12-4 to TRBJ2-7; TRBD2 agrees at 14 bases. V trimming: 6 bases; J trimming: 6 bases; junction bases outside the gene matches: 4. The CDR3 spans 14 residues. In DNA, the CDR3 is TGTGCCAGCAGACGGGGACTAGCGGGGGTCGAGCAGTACTTC. Translated, it gives CASRRGLAGVEQYF.

CDR3 amino acids: CASSLYGGTYEQYF. CDR3 coding DNA: TGTGCCAGCAGCTTATATGGGGGAACCTACGAGCAGTACTTC. This chain joins TRBV11-2 and TRBJ2-7; D possibly matches TRBD1 or TRBD2 (5 bases each). V was pared by 2 bases and J by 2 bases, with 10 bases between. The germline gives CDR1 SGHAT, CDR2 FQNNGV. The CDR3 sequence is 14 residues long.

V is TRBV25-1 and J is TRBJ1-1; 7 nucleotides line up with TRBD1. The length of the CDR3 is 13 residues. Germline lookup yields CDR1 MGHDK and CDR2 SYGVNS. With V trimmed by 3 bases and J by 8 bases, 6 bases remained unmatched. CDR3 region: CASSDRDSPEAFF. CDR3 in DNA: TGTGCCAGCAGTGATAGGGACAGTCCGGAAGCTTTCTTT.